This TCR beta chain was documented in a study of blood T cells in healthy people across ages. About this clonotype itself: What it recognizes is unknown.

Every sample gave at least 6 micrograms of total RNA when it was extracted. The study's findings and limits: Naive and antigen-experienced cells were not separated, limiting conclusive comparison.

V was pared by 4 bases and J by 4 bases, with 3 bases of the junction left unmatched. The CDR3 is 12 residues long. Germline CDR1 and CDR2: DFQATT and SNEGSKA (reference sequence). Sample-barcoded 5' priming and a J-beta primer mix drove a second PCR of roughly 6 to 12 cycles. A template-switch adaptor with 12 random nucleotides tagged each cDNA molecule. TCRdb fed the 5' RACE reads into MiXCR, producing one record per CDR3 protein. The sample holds 950,000 to 1,200,000 distinct CDR3 sequences, 35% to 45% seen once. The source material was blood. This TCR derives from a young man in good health. The chain is built from TRBV20-1 and TRBJ1-1, with TRBD1 matching 7 bases. CDR3 in DNA: TGCAGTGCTACAGGGGGAAGCACTGAAGCTTTCTTT. Translated, it gives CSATGGSTEAFF.